Given below is one T cell receptor beta chain in context. Its antigen is currently not known. One end of the junction does not line up with germline, which may come from a read error. The CDR3 regions of human TCRbeta chains were subjected to immunosequencing. The paper's data handling went like this. TCRs in the repertoires were compared against a reference library of SARS-CoV-2-specific TCRs that had been generated with the MIRA antigen-specificity platform. Breadth meant the fraction of unique TCRs that were SARS-CoV-2-associated, whereas depth meant the fraction of total T cells that were SARS-CoV-2-associated. Using the MIRA data, each spike-specific TCR was mapped to the spike region that the TCR reacts to and placed in a CD4 or CD8 class. Log10-transformed breadth and depth values were compared by one-way ANOVA with Sidak's multiple comparisons tests. Drawn from immuneACCESS, this table holds only the in-frame rearrangements with V and J called that TCRdb kept. Clones are partly lost; checked studies trace under half to an unresolved V gene and leave the rest unexplained. V, J and clone size are taken as reported in that table, and D and trimming were inferred from the DNA itself. The sample profile shows almost 70,000 clones; 80% of them were found once. The top ten constitute about 14% of the sample.

CDR1 is given as GTSNPN and CDR2 as SVGIG, both from the germline V gene (reference sequence). The CDR3 contains 15 residues, cysteine and phenylalanine counted. CDR3 DNA is the only sequence kept; it has 45 bases, read in frame from the first base. This specimen belongs to a study of T cell responses to AZD1222 COVID-19 vaccine (dated by TCRdb to the early 2020s). For context, the study as a whole: TCR sequencing was performed for roughly 250 trial participants, of whom some 200 were given two doses of AZD1222 and about 25 were given two doses of MenACWY control vaccine. Trial participants were enrolled by age into 18-55, 56-69 and 70-plus year subgroups, with about 150, 27 and 61 TCR-sequenced participants respectively.

The sample's time point, from its label and the paper: about 28 days (+/-7) after the second vaccine dose. Because spike-specific TCR depth and breadth did not differ between the two schedules, AZD1222 recipients who got a second dose at roughly 4 weeks were pooled with those who got a second dose at roughly 12 weeks. Vaccinee samples were obtained from the UK trials COV001 and COV002, which included a single-blind randomized controlled phase 2/3 trial of AZD1222 (ChAdOx1 nCoV-19) in healthy adults. For TCRbeta chain sequencing, PBMC samples from trial participants were taken at day 0 and at day 28 after the second dose. Points the paper makes about the study in general: CD4 TCRs associated with the vaccine covered the entire spike protein, and the dominant responses were in regions 160-218 and 743-854. Participants were mostly white British, with more females than males. The authors suggested clonal diversity may have been underestimated. Epitopes outside the regions mutated in the B.1.351 and B.1.1.7 variants were reportedly recognized by nearly half of the unique spike-specific TCRs. In the small 56-69-year group, the increase in depth fell short of significance, most likely because of low power. Spike-specific TCR breadth and depth rose significantly after two AZD1222 doses compared with day 0 and with MenACWY recipients. Because no day 14 peak-response samples were available, repertoires were characterized only after the peak T cell response. Only five to seven AZD1222 recipients were SARS-CoV-2 seropositive at baseline, limiting conclusions about previously exposed vaccinees.

This clonotype was obtained from an adult who received the AZD1222 COVID-19 vaccine. The sequences come from peripheral blood, collected 28 days after the second AZD1222 dose. The rearranged segments are TRBV30 and TRBJ2-7, with no D gene named confidently. The nucleotides read TGTGCCTGGAGTGTACTTAGCAGAAGCTCCCACGAGCAGTACTTC. Translation gives CAWSVLSRSSHEQYF.